The entry that follows covers one T cell receptor beta chain sequence. Its antigen is currently not known. The record has no base qualities; no much larger clone is one base away. This record comes from a study of tumor T cells in aggressive B-cell lymphoma (dated 2017 in TCRdb). The CDR3 runs 16 residues from the cysteine to the phenylalanine. Only the CDR3 part of the read is kept: 48 bases, read in frame from the first base. The germline V end is reduced by 2 bases and the J end by 9 bases; junction bases left unmatched: 8. The germline V gene (reference sequence) provides CDR1 MNHEY and CDR2 SMNVEV. The method was the immunoSEQ multiplex PCR assay. As stored in TCRdb, this immuneACCESS dataset retains in-frame rearrangements with V and J assigned. A fraction of the clones does not appear; measured against another copy, unresolved V genes explain less than half of the discrepancy, and the remainder lacks a known reason. For this sample the table gives about 7,600 clones, of which around 86% were detected only once. Of the sample, 2.7% is held by the ten largest clones.

This receptor chain uses TRBV27 and TRBJ2-1; 12 bases in between match TRBD2. The sequence was obtained from an adult with diffuse large B cell lymphoma. The material sequenced was tumor tissue. The DNA sequence reads TGTGCCAGCAGTTTAGGGCTAGCGGGAGGGCCGGGTGAGCAGTTCTTC. This yields the protein CASSLGLAGGPGEQFF.